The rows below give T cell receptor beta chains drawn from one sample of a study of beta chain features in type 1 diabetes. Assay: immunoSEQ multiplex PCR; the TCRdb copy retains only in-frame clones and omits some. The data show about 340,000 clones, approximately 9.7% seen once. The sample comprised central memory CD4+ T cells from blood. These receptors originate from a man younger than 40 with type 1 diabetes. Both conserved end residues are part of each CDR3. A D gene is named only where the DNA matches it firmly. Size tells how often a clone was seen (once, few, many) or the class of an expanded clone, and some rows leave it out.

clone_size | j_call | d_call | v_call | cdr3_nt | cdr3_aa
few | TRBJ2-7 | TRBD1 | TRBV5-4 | TGTGCCAGCAGCTCCGGGACAGACGGAGCGGTCTACGAGCAGTACTTC | CASSSGTDGAVYEQYF
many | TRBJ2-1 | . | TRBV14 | TGTGCCAGCAGCCAACAGTGGGCTAGCGCAGTTGCAGAGCAGTTCTTC | CASSQQWASAVAEQFF
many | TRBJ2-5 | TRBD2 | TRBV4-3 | TGCGCCAGCAGCCAAGATCTGACTAGCGGGGGCCTTCCCCAAGAGACCCAGTACTTC | CASSQDLTSGGLPQETQYF
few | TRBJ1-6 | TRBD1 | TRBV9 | TGTGCCAGCAGCGTAGCTGACAGGGGCATCGGACCCCTCCACTTT | CASSVADRGIGPLHF
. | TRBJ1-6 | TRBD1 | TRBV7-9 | TGTGCCAGCAGCCCAACGGGACAGTCTCATTCACCCCTCCACTTT | CASSPTGQSHSPLHF
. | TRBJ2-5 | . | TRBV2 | TGTGCCAGCAATCTAGGGGCCTCGGAGACCCAGTACTTC | CASNLGASETQYF
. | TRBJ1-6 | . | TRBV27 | TGTGCCAGCGGGGGGTCCCTACATTCACCCCTCCACTTT | CASGGSLHSPLHF
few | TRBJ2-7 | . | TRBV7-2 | TGTGCCAGCAGCTTAGGTCTAGCCGGTAAATCCGAGCAGTACTTC | CASSLGLAGKSEQYF
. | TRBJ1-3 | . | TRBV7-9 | TGTGCCAGCAGCTTGGGGGGGCCGCAGGGAAACACCATATATTTT | CASSLGGPQGNTIYF
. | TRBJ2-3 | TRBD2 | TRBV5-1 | TGCGCCAGCAGCTTGGGACTAGCGGAAAGCACAGATACGCAGTATTTT | CASSLGLAESTDTQYF
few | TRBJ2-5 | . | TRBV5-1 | TGCGCCAGCAGCTCAGGGGTGGCGGGACAAGAGACCCAGTACTTC | CASSSGVAGQETQYF
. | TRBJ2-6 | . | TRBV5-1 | TGCGCCAGCAGCTCACTTTACTCTGGGGCCAACGTCCTGACTTTC | CASSSLYSGANVLTF
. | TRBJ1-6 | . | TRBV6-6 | TGTGCCAGCAGTGCACTTAATTCACCCCTCCACTTT | CASSALNSPLHF
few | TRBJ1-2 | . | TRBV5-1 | TGCGCCAGCAGCACCTCCTCAGAAAGTGGCTACACCTTC | CASSTSSESGYTF
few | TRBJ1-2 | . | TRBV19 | TGTGCCAGTAGTATACAAACAGGACCTTCTAACTATGGCTACACCTTC | CASSIQTGPSNYGYTF
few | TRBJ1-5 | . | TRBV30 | TGTGCCTGGAGTGGGGGGGGCTATCCCGGTGGTGGTCAGCCCCAGCATTTT | CAWSGGGYPGGGQPQHF
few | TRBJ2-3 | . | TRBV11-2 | TGTGCCAGCAGCCAAACTCGGACGTCTAGCACAGATACGCAGTATTTT | CASSQTRTSSTDTQYF
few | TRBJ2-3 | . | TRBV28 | TGTGCCAGCAGTTTAAACGCAGATACGCAGTATTTT | CASSLNADTQYF
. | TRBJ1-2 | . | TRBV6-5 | TGTGCCAGCACCGCAGGGGACTATGGCTACACCTTC | CASTAGDYGYTF
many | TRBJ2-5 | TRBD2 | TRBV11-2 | TGTGCCAGCAGCTTTTCGGCGGGGGGGTCAGAGACCCAGTACTTC | CASSFSAGGSETQYF
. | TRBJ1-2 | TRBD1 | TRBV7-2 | TGTGCCAGCAGCTCCCCCGGAGGGGGCAGGGGGATCTATGGCTACACCTTC | CASSSPGGGRGIYGYTF
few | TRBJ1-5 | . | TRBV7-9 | TGTGCCAGCAGCCCTTCTGGACAGCCCCAGCATTTT | CASSPSGQPQHF
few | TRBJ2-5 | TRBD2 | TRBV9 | TGTGCCAGCAGCGTAGGGACTAGCAGGGAGACCCAGTACTTC | CASSVGTSRETQYF